Listed below are T cell receptor beta chains from one sample, sequenced in a study of cytomegalovirus exposure and HLA in healthy donors. Assay used: immunoSEQ multiplex PCR; TCRdb lists only in-frame clones, some missing. The sample includes just over 20,000 clones. Sequenced input: PBMCs. The receptors derive from a man aged 55-75 years in good health and CMV-seropositive. CDR3s include the opening cysteine and the closing phenylalanine or tryptophan. D genes are given only for firm matches. Clone size is stated in some rows and not others, as once, few, many or a class when expanded.

TRBJ1-3 - - TRBV18 TGTGCCAGCTCACCCGGGTACTCTGGAAACACCATATATTTT CASSPGYSGNTIYF
TRBJ2-2 - - TRBV6-4 TGTGCCAGCAGTGACTCATGGGACTCCGGGGAGCTGTTTTTT CASSDSWDSGELFF
TRBJ2-3 - TRBD2 TRBV19 TGTGCCAGTAGTACGCCAAGGACTAGCGGGAGGGCCAGGGATACGCAGTATTTT CASSTPRTSGRARDTQYF
TRBJ2-5 - - TRBV7-9 TGTGCCAGCAGCTCCGGCGGGGACCGGGGGACCCAGTACTTC CASSSGGDRGTQYF
TRBJ1-5 - - TRBV19 TGTGCCAGTAGTATTGGTAGGGGCGGTCAGCCCCAGCATTTT CASSIGRGGQPQHF
TRBJ2-7 - - TRBV19 TGTGCCAGTAGTATGACGCTAGACGCCGAGCAGTACTTC CASSMTLDAEQYF
TRBJ1-1 - - TRBV5-1 TGCGCCAGCAGCTTGGGATTGCTGACGCCGGGTACTGAAGCTTTCTTT CASSLGLLTPGTEAFF
TRBJ2-7 - - TRBV5-1 TGCGCCAGCAGTAGGACCCCGACTAACGCCTACGAGCAGTACTTC CASSRTPTNAYEQYF
TRBJ1-1 - - TRBV7-9 TGTGCCAGCAAGTATTCAGGGGACACTGAAGCTTTCTTT CASKYSGDTEAFF
TRBJ2-7 - - TRBV5-1 TGCGCCAGCAGTTCGGCGAGGGGGAGCTCCTACGAGCAGTACTTC CASSSARGSSYEQYF
TRBJ2-5 - - TRBV30 TGTGCCTCTAGTCGGACATCGTACCAAGAGACCCAGTACTTC CASSRTSYQETQYF
TRBJ2-3 - TRBD2 TRBV4-1 TGCGCCAGCAGCCTAGTCTGGGAGGGACTTAGCACAGATACGCAGTATTTT CASSLVWEGLSTDTQYF
TRBJ1-2 - TRBD1 TRBV18 TGTGCCAGCTCACCTGGGGGACAGGGGACATCGGGCTACACCTTC CASSPGGQGTSGYTF
TRBJ2-3 - - TRBV6-5 TGTGCCAGCAGATCCGCGGGACAGCGCACAGATACGCAGTATTTT CASRSAGQRTDTQYF
TRBJ1-4 - - TRBV10-1 TGCGCCAGCAGCGACAGGACCGATAATGAAAAACTGTTTTTT CASSDRTDNEKLFF
TRBJ2-7 - - TRBV5-1 TGCGCCAGCAGCTTGGCGCAGTTGGGCGACGAGCAGTACTTC CASSLAQLGDEQYF
TRBJ2-5 - - TRBV6-8 TGTGCCAGCAGCACTGCCCGGGATTACCCAAGAAAGACCCAGTACTTC CASSTARDYPRKTQYF
TRBJ2-5 - - TRBV6-5 TGTGCCAGCAGTTACGGAGAGTACTACCAAGAGACCCAGTACTTC CASSYGEYYQETQYF
TRBJ1-5 - TRBD1 TRBV4-2 TGTGCCAGCAGCCAGACAGGGGTGAGCAATCAGCCCCAGCATTTT CASSQTGVSNQPQHF
TRBJ1-3 - - TRBV19 TGTGCCAGTAAGCCCGGGACATCTGGAAACACCATATATTTT CASKPGTSGNTIYF
TRBJ2-3 - - TRBV5-1 TGCCCCCGCGGCACAGATACGCAGTATTTT CPRGTDTQYF
TRBJ1-3 - - TRBV5-1 TGCGCCAGCAGCTTGACTTACTCTGGAAACACCATATATTTT CASSLTYSGNTIYF
TRBJ2-7 - - TRBV20-1 TGCAGTGCTAGCTCCAGGGACGAGCAGTACTTC CSASSRDEQYF
TRBJ1-2 - TRBD1 TRBV30 TGTGCCTTTTCAGGGGGGCAGGGTCTAAGGCCCCCCCTGTTC CAFSGGQGLRPPLF
TRBJ2-2 - TRBD2 TRBV5-1 TGCGCCAGCAGCTTACTAGCGGCTACCGGGGAGCTGTTTTTT CASSLLAATGELFF
TRBJ1-4 - - TRBV4-1 TGCGCCAGCAGCCAAGTAGCGACCCGGATAGGCGAAAAACTGTTTTTT CASSQVATRIGEKLFF
TRBJ2-3 - - TRBV7-9 TGTGCCAGCAGCCCAGGTTGGAGCACAGATACGCAGTATTTT CASSPGWSTDTQYF
TRBJ2-5 - - TRBV25-1 TGTGCCAGCAGTGAATCGGGGAACCAAGAGACCCAGTACTTC CASSESGNQETQYF
TRBJ2-5 - TRBD2 TRBV15 TGTGCCACCAGCAGAGACCCTAGCGGAGAAGAGACCCAGTACTTC CATSRDPSGEETQYF
TRBJ2-1 - TRBD2 TRBV9 TGTGCCAGCAGCATCGGACTAGCGGGAGTATATGAGCAGTTCTTC CASSIGLAGVYEQFF
TRBJ2-7 - TRBD1 TRBV7-9 TGTGCCAGCAGCTTAATGCAGGGGGCCTACGAGCAGTACTTC CASSLMQGAYEQYF
TRBJ2-5 - TRBD1 TRBV4-1 TGCGCCAGCAGCCTAACAGGGGGTCGGGAGACCCAGTACTTC CASSLTGGRETQYF
TRBJ1-5 - TRBD1 TRBV5-1 TGCGCCAGCAACTCCGGGACAGGGGATAGCAATCAGCCCCAGCATTTT CASNSGTGDSNQPQHF
TRBJ2-6 - - TRBV7-9 TGTGCCAGCAGCAGGGGAAGCTCTGGGGCCAACGTCCTGACTTTC CASSRGSSGANVLTF
TRBJ2-2 - TRBD1 TRBV4-1 TGCGCCAGCAGCCGGCACAGGGGGGACGGGGGGGAGCTGTTTTTT CASSRHRGDGGELFF
TRBJ1-2 - - TRBV5-1 TGCGCCAGCAGCGTCGGGGAGAACTATGGCTACACCTTC CASSVGENYGYTF
TRBJ2-7 - - TRBV7-9 TGTGCCAGCAGAATTAGAGGGAGTCACTACGAGCAGTACTTC CASRIRGSHYEQYF
TRBJ2-5 - TRBD1 TRBV19 TGTGCCAGTAGTTCCCGCCGCCAAACAGGGGTCCAAGAGACCCAGTACTTC CASSSRRQTGVQETQYF
TRBJ1-6 - - TRBV5-1 TGCGCCAGCAGCTTGGACTCCAGCGGCGGGCCACCCCTCCACTTT CASSLDSSGGPPLHF
TRBJ2-5 - - TRBV4-2 TGTGCCAGCAGCCAAGTTAGCGCTGGGGGGGAGACCCAGTACTTC CASSQVSAGGETQYF
TRBJ1-2 - - TRBV5-4 TGTGCCAGCAGCCCTGACAGGAACTATGGCTACACCTTC CASSPDRNYGYTF
TRBJ2-1 - - TRBV4-1 TGCGCCAGCAGCCAAGATCTCTATGAGCAGTTCTTC CASSQDLYEQFF
TRBJ2-7 - - TRBV5-6 TGTGCCAGCAGCTTGGGTAGCGGCTCCTACGAGCAGTACTTC CASSLGSGSYEQYF
TRBJ1-5 - - TRBV4-1 TGCGCCAGCGGGAACAGGGTTGGCAATCAGCCCCAGCATTTT CASGNRVGNQPQHF
TRBJ1-3 - - TRBV2 TGTGCCAGCAGTGGGGGCCTAGGAAACACCATATATTTT CASSGGLGNTIYF
TRBJ2-1 - - TRBV5-1 TGCGCCAGCAGCTTGGGAGACTCCTACAATGAGCAGTTCTTC CASSLGDSYNEQFF
TRBJ2-1 - TRBD2 TRBV7-6 TGTGCCAGCAGCTTCGGAGCGGGAGGGTACAATGAGCAGTTCTTC CASSFGAGGYNEQFF
TRBJ2-7 - - TRBV19 TGTGCCAGTAGCCTCGGGGGTAGCGGCGGGGAGCAGTACTTC CASSLGGSGGEQYF
TRBJ2-1 - - TRBV5-1 TGCGCCAGCAGCTTGCTGGCCGGGAACCACAATGAGCAGTTCTTC CASSLLAGNHNEQFF
TRBJ1-1 - - TRBV7-9 TGTGCCAGCAGGTTGGGGGGAAACACTGAAGCTTTCTTT CASRLGGNTEAFF
TRBJ2-1 medium-sized TRBD2 TRBV7-9 TGTGCCAGCAGCCCACTCCTAAGGACTAGCGGAACAGATAAAAATGAGCAGTTCTTC CASSPLLRTSGTDKNEQFF
TRBJ1-1 - TRBD1 TRBV6-6 TGTGCCAGCAGTCGACAGGGGGCGGGGACTGAAGCTTTCTTT CASSRQGAGTEAFF
TRBJ1-1 - - TRBV7-6 TGTGCCAGCAGCCCCAGGGGTCTTGAAGCTTTCTTT CASSPRGLEAFF
TRBJ2-3 - TRBD2 TRBV5-1 TGCGCCAGCAGCCGGACGGGAGGGGTGGGAGATACGCAGTATTTT CASSRTGGVGDTQYF
TRBJ2-1 - TRBD2 TRBV6-1 TGTGCCAGTCAAGGACTAGCATTGTCCTACAATGAGCAGTTCTTC CASQGLALSYNEQFF
TRBJ2-1 - - TRBV19 TGTGCCAGTAGGGACCAAGGGCTAGGCGGTGCGGGTGAGCAGTTCTTC CASRDQGLGGAGEQFF
TRBJ1-4 - - TRBV18 TGTGCCAGCTCACCCGGGGGGAATGAAAAACTGTTTTTT CASSPGGNEKLFF
TRBJ1-2 - TRBD1 TRBV6-5 TGTGCCAGCAGCCGGGGACAGAGTACGAGCTACACCTTC CASSRGQSTSYTF